Shown below are 26 T cell receptor beta chains from a single sample sequenced in a study of CD8+ T cells in alopecia areata listed by TCRdb under 2018. Read against the paper, the sample's time point label means: baseline before oral tofacitinib. The method behind the library was the immunoSEQ multiplex PCR assay. To provide template for TCR sequencing, every sample had RNA extracted and reverse transcribed into cDNA. TCRdb stores this immuneACCESS table with in-frame sequences only. Part of the clones is absent; in the studies checked, under half of the shortfall reflects unresolved V genes, and no reason is known for the rest. The sample table records fewer than 200,000 clones; around 71% of these occur just once. The ten largest make up over 10% of the sample. The input for sequencing was CD8+ T cells sorted from blood, taken at week 0. Receptors originate from a human donor with alopecia areata.

The CDR3 loop reads CAQTGARSGANVLTF. DNA of the CDR3: TGTGCCCAGACAGGTGCCCGCTCTGGGGCCAACGTCCTGACTTTC. This chain links TRBV30 with TRBJ2-6, with D possibly being TRBD1 (6 bases). V was trimmed by 8 bases and J by 0 bases, leaving 14 bases between them. Germline CDR1 is GTSNPN and CDR2 is SVGIG (reference sequence). This CDR3 spans 15 amino acids.

The chain recombines TRBV11-2 with TRBJ1-5; D might be TRBD1 (5 bases). V gave up 5 bases and J gave up 4 bases, with 9 bases separating them. From germline, CDR1 is SGHAT and CDR2 FQNNGV. This CDR3 comprises 13 residues. This CDR3 is CASSGDLNQPQHF. The CDR3 nucleotides are TGTGCCAGCAGCGGGGACCTTAATCAGCCCCAGCATTTT.

CDR3 sequence (DNA): TGTGCCACCAGCCCAGGTCGACGTCGGAACACCGGGGAGCTGTTTTTT. Amino acids: CATSPGRRRNTGELFF. V usage is TRBV15 and J usage is TRBJ2-2; D unresolved. Trimming stripped 5 bases from V and 1 base from J, with 14 bases between. Germline values: CDR1 LNHNV, CDR2 YYDKDF (reference sequence). The CDR3 is 16 amino acids.

This clone was seen a handful of times. The CDR3 loop reads CSAGRVTNYGYTF. The CDR3 nucleotides read TGCAGCGCCGGAAGGGTAACTAACTATGGCTACACCTTC. The chain has TRBV29-1 and TRBJ1-2; D unresolved. This CDR3 has 13 residues. V was cut by 7 bases and J by 0 bases, with 12 bases left in between. Germline V gene data show CDR1 as SQVTM and CDR2 as ANQGSEA.

This chain joins TRBV5-1 and TRBJ2-5, with 10 nucleotides matching TRBD1. The J call is uncertain, as TRBJ2-7 better fits the DNA end. Looked up from germline, CDR1 is SGHRS and CDR2 is YFSETQ. The CDR3 has 14 amino acids. The CDR3 protein is CASSPGQGGYEQYF. The CDR3 DNA follows: TGCGCCAGCAGCCCCGGACAGGGGGGCTACGAGCAGTACTTC.

The chain combines TRBV29-1 with TRBJ2-2; either TRBD1 or TRBD2 may supply D (6 bases each). CDR1 is SQVTM and CDR2 is ANQGSEA in the germline V gene. CDR3 length equals 15 residues. Deletions cut 0 bases from V and 5 bases from J, with 13 bases between. Here the CDR3 reads CSVEDTGARTGELFF. The DNA for the CDR3 is TGCAGCGTTGAAGATACGGGGGCACGGACCGGGGAGCTGTTTTTT.

The table lists this clone with a count of one. The chain links TRBV6-1 to TRBJ1-1; D is ambiguous. The CDR3 has 15 amino acids. V gave up 0 bases and J gave up 4 bases, with 12 bases separating them. CDR1 is MNHNS and CDR2 is SASEGT in the germline V gene. CDR3 DNA sequence: TGTGCCAGCAGTGAAGCAGTACCCGGTGCCACTGAAGCTTTCTTT. Residues: CASSEAVPGATEAFF.

A few counts support this clone. V gene TRBV5-6 combines with J gene TRBJ1-1; D perhaps matches TRBD1 (5 bases). Germline lookup yields CDR1 SGHDT and CDR2 YYEEEE. V dropped 4 bases and J dropped 1 base, with 14 bases sitting between them. This CDR3 comprises 15 residues. The chain's CDR3 is CASSGTGTENTEAFF. CDR3 nucleotide sequence: TGTGCCAGCAGCGGGACCGGGACGGAGAACACTGAAGCTTTCTTT.

The rearrangement uses TRBV27 and TRBJ1-1; a possible D gene is TRBD1 (6 bases). V was pared by 6 bases and J by 6 bases, with 14 bases between. This CDR3 region has 13 residues. Germline V gives CDR1 MNHEY, CDR2 SMNVEV (reference sequence). CDR3 bases: TGTGCCAGCAGCTCCGGGGGGCTGCCTGAAGCTTTCTTT. Translation gives CASSSGGLPEAFF.

This clone was seen more than once but under ten times. V is TRBV14 and J is TRBJ2-2; D possibly corresponds to TRBD1 (5 bases). V was clipped by 4 bases and J by 6 bases, with 18 bases between them. There are 16 residues in the CDR3. Germline V gene lookup returns CDR1 SGHDN and CDR2 FVKESK. CDR3 region: CASSPSSTDLPGELFF. CDR3 DNA sequence: TGTGCCAGCAGCCCGAGTTCGACAGACTTACCCGGGGAGCTGTTTTTT.

The genes are TRBV4-1 and TRBJ2-5; tentative D call: TRBD2 (5 bases). Looked up from germline, CDR1 is MGHRA and CDR2 is YSYEKL. The CDR3 covers 16 residues. Trimming pared 4 bases from V and 1 base from J, leaving 16 bases between. CDR3 DNA sequence: TGCGCCAGCAGCCCTGCACGACGGGGAATCCAAGAGACCCAGTACTTC. Amino acids: CASSPARRGIQETQYF.

As DNA, the CDR3 is TGTGCCAGCAGTGACAGGGGGGCCTCTGGGGCCAACGTCCTGACTTTC. This sequence encodes CASSDRGASGANVLTF. This rearrangement joins TRBV2 to TRBJ2-6, with D tentatively TRBD1 (7 bases). This CDR3 region has 16 residues. V was clipped by 3 bases and J by 0 bases, with 9 bases between them. CDR1 is SNHLY, CDR2 FYNNEI, per germline.

Comment on this clone: The same CDR3 also results from other DNA sequences found in this sample. The chain joins TRBV27 to TRBJ1-1, with unresolved D. The V and J ends lost 3 bases and 5 bases respectively, with 4 bases between them. The CDR3 totals 11 residues. Germline loops: CDR1 MNHEY, CDR2 SMNVEV (reference sequence). CDR3 amino acids: CASSFGTEAFF. Here the CDR3 DNA reads TGTGCCAGCAGTTTCGGGACTGAAGCTTTCTTT.

This chain links TRBV9 with TRBJ1-2, with 9 bases identical to TRBD1. Germline V lookup: CDR1 SGDLS, CDR2 YYNGEE. The CDR3 spans 15 residues. The V segment lost 4 bases and the J segment 7 bases; nucleotides outside the gene matches: 11. The CDR3 loop is CASSLGTGSVRGYTF. The DNA for the CDR3 is TGTGCCAGCAGCCTCGGGACAGGGAGCGTCCGTGGCTACACCTTC.

This chain links TRBV29-1 with TRBJ2-3; TRBD2 agrees at 8 bases. J gave up 0 bases and V 4 bases, and 6 bases lay outside the gene matches. The CDR3 is 15 residues long. Germline values: CDR1 SQVTM, CDR2 ANQGSEA. The CDR3 DNA reads as TGCAGCGTTGCCCTACTAGCGGATAGCACAGATACGCAGTATTTT. It yields the protein CSVALLADSTDTQYF.

This rearrangement joins TRBV27 to TRBJ2-2; D unresolved. Looked up from germline, CDR1 is MNHEY and CDR2 is SMNVEV (reference sequence). V was cut by 2 bases and J by 1 base, with 5 bases left in between. There are 14 residues in the CDR3. CDR3 in amino acids: CASSLGQNTGELFF. In nucleotides, the CDR3 is TGTGCCAGCAGTTTAGGGCAGAACACCGGGGAGCTGTTTTTT.

The chain is built from TRBV5-8 and TRBJ1-5; no clear D. V dropped 2 bases and J dropped 2 bases, with 8 bases sitting between them. Germline V gene lookup returns CDR1 SGHTS and CDR2 YDEGEE. This CDR3 contains 14 residues. CDR3 in DNA: TGTGCCAGCAGCTTTTTGGAGGGCAATCAGCCCCAGCATTTT. Translating gives CASSFLEGNQPQHF.

The chain recombines TRBV30 with TRBJ1-1, with no clear D. The CDR3 loop spans 15 amino acids. Trimming took 0 bases from V and 0 from J, leaving 11 bases between them. Germline CDR1 is GTSNPN and CDR2 is SVGIG (reference sequence). The CDR3 sequence is CAWSVPGDLNTEAFF. The CDR3 nucleotides read TGTGCCTGGAGTGTACCCGGGGATCTGAACACTGAAGCTTTCTTT.

The chain has TRBV4-2 and TRBJ2-7; a weak D match, TRBD1 (6 bases). Germline V gives CDR1 LGHNA, CDR2 YNFKEQ. The CDR3 is 15 residues long. Between the trimmed V and J ends, which lost 6 bases and 5 bases, there was a span of 20 bases. CDR3 in DNA: TGTGCCAGCAGAGACGCCAGGGGTTCGATCGACGAGCAGTACTTC. Its translation is CASRDARGSIDEQYF.

This clone was counted a few times. The J gene is TRBJ2-7, the V gene TRBV7-2, with 9 bases identical to TRBD1. The CDR3 totals 14 residues. The germline V gene has CDR1 SGHTA and CDR2 FQGNSA. After removal of 5 bases from V and 5 bases from J, the junction contained 7 bases not matched to a gene. The CDR3 is CASSPTGGRDEQYF. The CDR3 DNA reads TGTGCCAGCAGCCCGACAGGGGGGAGGGACGAGCAGTACTTC.

CDR3 region: CASSQEEGPETQYF. CDR3 coding DNA: TGCGCCAGCAGCCAGGAGGAGGGGCCAGAGACCCAGTACTTC. V is TRBV4-3 and J is TRBJ2-5, with a weak D call TRBD2 (6 bases). This CDR3 has 14 residues. The germline gives CDR1 LGHNA, CDR2 YSLEER. Trimming removed 3 bases from V and 4 bases from J, with 12 bases in between.

This clone occurred a few times. J is TRBJ2-7 and V is TRBV5-6, with D unresolved. Germline V gene lookup returns CDR1 SGHDT and CDR2 YYEEEE. V lost 0 bases and J 3 bases, leaving 7 bases between the germline ends. This CDR3 has 13 amino acids. This CDR3 reads CASSLEVSYEQYF. The CDR3, as DNA: TGTGCCAGCAGCTTGGAGGTGAGCTACGAGCAGTACTTC.

The gene calls are TRBV27 and TRBJ1-2; the match to TRBD1 covers 7 bases. The CDR3 runs to 14 residues. The germline V gene has CDR1 MNHEY and CDR2 SMNVEV (reference sequence). V was pared by 6 bases and J by 0 bases, with 4 bases of the junction left unmatched. The CDR3 nucleotides read TGTGCCAGCAGGCAAGGGACAGCTAACTATGGCTACACCTTC. Amino acids: CASRQGTANYGYTF.

The chain employs TRBV9 and TRBJ1-1; 7 bases match TRBD1. V dropped 3 bases and J dropped 4; count of bases not matched to a gene: 3. The CDR3 has 13 residues. Germline CDR1 and CDR2: SGDLS and YYNGEE. Here the CDR3 DNA reads TGTGCCAGCAGCGATTACAGGGGCACTGAAGCTTTCTTT. Amino acids: CASSDYRGTEAFF.

A few counts support this clone. The rearrangement joins TRBV13 to TRBJ2-5; 8 nucleotides align to TRBD1. The J segment lost 1 base and the V segment lost 5 bases, leaving 3 bases of the junction unmatched. The CDR3 is made up of 14 amino acids. Germline V lookup: CDR1 PRHDT, CDR2 FYEKMQ (reference sequence). CDR3 in amino acids: CASSADRGQETQYF. CDR3 nucleotides: TGTGCCAGCAGCGCCGACAGGGGCCAAGAGACCCAGTACTTC.

The table lists this clone with a few counts. The rearrangement joins TRBV5-5 to TRBJ2-7; no definite D call. This CDR3 is 14 amino acids long. Trimming stripped 0 bases from V and 1 base from J, with 8 bases between. CDR1 is SGHKS, CDR2 YYEKEE, per germline (reference sequence). The CDR3 spells CASSLAAGSYEQYF. The CDR3 coding sequence is TGTGCCAGCAGCTTGGCAGCAGGTTCCTACGAGCAGTACTTC. Filled out from reference TRBV5-5 and TRBJ2-7, the complete variable domain reads DAGVTQSPTHLIKTRGQQVTLRCSPISGHKSVSWYQQVLGQGPQFIFQYYEKEERGRGNFPDRFSARQFPNYSSELNVNALLLGDSALYLCASSLAAGSYEQYFGPGTRLTVT.